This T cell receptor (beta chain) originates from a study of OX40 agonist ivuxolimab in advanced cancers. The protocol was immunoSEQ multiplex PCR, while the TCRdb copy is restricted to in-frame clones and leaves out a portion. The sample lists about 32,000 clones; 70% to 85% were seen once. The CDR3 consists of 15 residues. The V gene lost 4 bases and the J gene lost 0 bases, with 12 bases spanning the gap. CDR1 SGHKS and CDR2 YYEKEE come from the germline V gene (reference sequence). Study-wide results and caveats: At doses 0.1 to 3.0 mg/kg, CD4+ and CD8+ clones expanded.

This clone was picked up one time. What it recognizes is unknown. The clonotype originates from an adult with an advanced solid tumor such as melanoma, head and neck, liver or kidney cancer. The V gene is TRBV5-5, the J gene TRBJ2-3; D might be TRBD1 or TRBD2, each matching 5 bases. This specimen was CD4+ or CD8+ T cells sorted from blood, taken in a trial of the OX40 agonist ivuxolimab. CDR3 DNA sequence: TGTGCCAGCAGCATAACAGGACTTAGCACAGATACGCAGTATTTT. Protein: CASSITGLSTDTQYF.